The rows below give T cell receptor beta chains drawn from one sample of a study of blood T cell repertoires in COVID-19. Profiled with immunoSEQ multiplex PCR; TCRdb holds only in-frame clones, not every one. The table shows roughly 180,000 clones, with about 85% occurring only once. Material for sequencing was PBMCs or T cells enriched from blood (not recorded which). These receptors were collected from a woman aged 40 to 50 with acute COVID-19. Each CDR3 is given with its conserved first and last residue. The D gene is left open where the match is weak. Some rows mark clone size as missing; the rest say once, few, many or name a class of expanded clone.

D	size	V	J	DNA	CDR3
NA	NA	TRBV9	TRBJ1-6	TGTGCCAGCAGCGTATTGGACAGCCATAATTCACCCCTCCACTTT	CASSVLDSHNSPLHF
NA	NA	TRBV7-9	TRBJ2-2	TGTGCCAGCAGATATCTTACTCAAAACACCGGGGAGCTGTTTTTT	CASRYLTQNTGELFF
NA	once	TRBV25-1	TRBJ1-6	TGTGCCAGCCGCGGGGCCGGGAATTCACCCCTCCACTTT	CASRGAGNSPLHF
NA	NA	TRBV4-1	TRBJ2-5	TGCGCCAGCAGCCAAGATCTCAACCCCACAGGGCAGTACTTC	CASSQDLNPTGQYF
TRBD2	NA	TRBV7-9	TRBJ2-7	TGTGCCAGCAGCTCCCGGGACTACCTACATACGGGAGAGCAGTACTTC	CASSSRDYLHTGEQYF
NA	NA	TRBV2	TRBJ1-2	TGTGCCAGCAGCGCTACCACCCTATTGGTGTATGGCTACACCTTC	CASSATTLLVYGYTF
TRBD1	NA	TRBV6-5	TRBJ2-7	TGTGCCAGCAGTCCACGGGACAGCACCTACGAGCAGTACTTC	CASSPRDSTYEQYF
NA	NA	TRBV30	TRBJ1-5	TGTGCCTGGAGTCCCCCCGGGGGGGCAGGCCAGCCCCAGCATTTT	CAWSPPGGAGQPQHF
TRBD1	NA	TRBV19	TRBJ1-5	TGTGCCAGTAGTACCAGAGGGGACAGGGGACAGCCCCAGCATTTT	CASSTRGDRGQPQHF
NA	NA	TRBV19	TRBJ2-2	TGTGCCAGTAGACGCGCCTGGGAGGCGAACACCGGGGAGCTGTTTTTT	CASRRAWEANTGELFF
NA	NA	TRBV9	TRBJ2-3	TGTGCCAGCAGCGTGAGGGAGCCGCCAGATACGCAGTATTTT	CASSVREPPDTQYF
NA	NA	TRBV19	TRBJ1-1	TGTGCCAGTAGTACCTCTCGAACAGGTTACACTGAAGCTTTCTTT	CASSTSRTGYTEAFF
NA	NA	TRBV18	TRBJ2-7	TGTGCCAGCTCACCGACCGGGATGGCGGAGGGGCAGTACTTC	CASSPTGMAEGQYF
TRBD1	NA	TRBV5-1	TRBJ2-7	TGCGCCAGCAGCCCCGGGACAGGGAGCTACGAGCAGTACTTC	CASSPGTGSYEQYF
NA	NA	TRBV19	TRBJ2-7	TGTGCCAGTAGTACAGGGCATAGCTACGAGCAGTACTTC	CASSTGHSYEQYF
NA	few	TRBV30	TRBJ2-7	TGTGCCTGGAGTATAACTAACTCCTACGAGCAGTACTTC	CAWSITNSYEQYF
TRBD2	NA	TRBV19	TRBJ2-1	TGTGCCAGTAGTGTATTAGCTAGCGGGAGGGCATATGAGCAGTTCTTC	CASSVLASGRAYEQFF
NA	NA	TRBV6-5	TRBJ2-2	TGTGCCAGTTCGACAGCCCCCACCGGGGAGCTGTTTTTT	CASSTAPTGELFF
NA	NA	TRBV27	TRBJ1-4	TGTGCCAGTCGCAGGGGCTCCGGTGGCGAAAAACTGTTTTTT	CASRRGSGGEKLFF
TRBD1	once	TRBV2	TRBJ2-6	TGTGCCAGCGGGGGACAGTCCTCTGGGGCCAACGTCCTGACTTTT	CASGGQSSGANVLTF
TRBD1	NA	TRBV6-1	TRBJ1-4	TGTGCCAGCATCCGGGACAGCCTGGCAGAAAAACTGTTTTTT	CASIRDSLAEKLFF
NA	NA	TRBV25-1	TRBJ1-4	TGTGCCAGCAGGGACTATGGTGAAAAACTGTTTTTT	CASRDYGEKLFF
TRBD1	once	TRBV18	TRBJ1-6	TGTGCCAGCTCACCATCGGGACAGGGGGCAATTGCCCTCCACTTT	CASSPSGQGAIALHF
NA	few	TRBV5-1	TRBJ1-1	TGCGCCAGCAGCTTGGGCGGGGGGGCCACTGAAGCTTTCTTT	CASSLGGGATEAFF
NA	many	TRBV30	TRBJ2-2	TGTGCCTGGGTTAAAACCGGGGAGCTGTTTTTT	CAWVKTGELFF
NA	once	TRBV4-1	TRBJ2-1	TGCGCCAGCAGCCAAGATTCGGGGGTAGCGGTCCACAATGAGCAGTTCTTC	CASSQDSGVAVHNEQFF
NA	NA	TRBV6-1	TRBJ2-5	TGTGCCAGCAGTGAAGGGTCCCAGGAGACCCAGTACTTC	CASSEGSQETQYF
TRBD1	NA	TRBV3-1/TRBV3-2	TRBJ1-1	TGTGCCAGCAGCCAGGACAGGGGGCAGCAAGCTTTCTTT	CASSQDRGQQAFF
NA	NA	TRBV19	TRBJ1-1	TGTGCCAGTTCCCAATTTAACAGGGAGCCGCACACTGAAGCTTTCTTT	CASSQFNREPHTEAFF
TRBD1	NA	TRBV19	TRBJ1-2	TGTGCCAGTAGTGGTCCGGGACAGGGCAACTTTGGCTACACCTTC	CASSGPGQGNFGYTF
NA	NA	TRBV6-5	TRBJ1-1	TGTGCCAGCCGCCACGCGGGAAACACTGAAGCTTTCTTT	CASRHAGNTEAFF
NA	NA	TRBV18	TRBJ1-2	TGTGCCAGCTCACCACCCCCAGGGAATAATGGCTACACCTTC	CASSPPPGNNGYTF
TRBD2	NA	TRBV2	TRBJ2-3	TGTGCCAGCAGAGGGACGATTCTAGCGGGGCGCCCAGATACGCAGTATTTT	CASRGTILAGRPDTQYF
TRBD2	NA	TRBV7-9	TRBJ2-1	TGTGCCAGCAGCCTCCTCCAAGCGGGGAACAATGAGCAGTTCTTC	CASSLLQAGNNEQFF